The following is a T cell receptor beta chain sequence with its context. Its cognate antigen is unknown. Germline CDR1 and CDR2: MNHEY and SVGEGT. This CDR3 region has 16 residues. The ends lost 7 bases at V and 3 bases at J; junction bases unmatched: 11. These data come from a study of T cell repertoires in cytomegalovirus infection. Study results and caveats: Ex vivo responses were dominated by HLA-C-restricted CMV-specific TCR beta clonotypes.

One entry per CDR3 protein results from TCRdb running MiXCR on the reads. The top ten clones hold less than 15% of a sample with 450,000 to 650,000 distinct CDR3 sequences, about 26% of them seen once. Material for sequencing was PBMCs. The receptor was derived from a human donor in good health (CMV status not recorded). Some clones in this sample may be carry-over from other donors' samples. V and J are TRBV6-2 or TRBV6-3 and TRBJ2-3, with TRBD2 matching 9 bases. The CDR3 DNA sequence: TGTGCCAGCAAAATAGCGGGAGCATTGCGGACAGATACGCAGTATTTT. Amino acid sequence: CASKIAGALRTDTQYF.